Listed below are T cell receptor beta chains from one sample, sequenced in a study of human T cells and chemical hapten exposure. TCRdb fed the RACE reads into MiXCR, producing one record per CDR3 protein. In the table there are roughly 110,000 distinct CDR3 sequences, roughly 12% of which are singletons. The sequencing here drew on whole blood, taken in connection with sensitization to the hapten diphenylcyclopropenone (DPC). These receptors were taken from a woman aged 45 to 65 with alopecia areata. Some clones in this sample may be carry-over from other donors' samples. Each CDR3 is given with its conserved first and last residue. The D gene is left open where the match is weak. Size values are once, few and many counts, or a class for expanded clones, and some rows have none.

V	J	length	size	D	CDR3	DNA
TRBV9	TRBJ2-7	14	many	NA	CASSPSGTSYEQYF	TGTGCCAGCAGCCCCAGTGGGACAAGCTACGAGCAGTACTTC
TRBV27	TRBJ2-5	16	once	TRBD2	CASSLSGGGALETQYF	TGTGCCAGCAGTTTATCTGGCGGGGGGGCCTTGGAGACCCAGTACTTC
TRBV10-3	TRBJ2-3	13	many	NA	CANSQGSTDTQYF	TGTGCCAACTCCCAAGGTAGCACAGATACGCAGTATTTT
TRBV11-2	TRBJ1-3	17	NA	NA	CASSRSPDHLSGNTIYF	TGTGCCAGCAGCCGTAGCCCCGATCACCTCTCTGGAAACACCATATATTTT
TRBV2	TRBJ2-3	13	few	NA	CASERGGTDTQYF	TGTGCCTCAGAAAGGGGGGGCACAGATACGCAGTATTTT
TRBV25-1	TRBJ1-1	15	NA	NA	CASSVHRPGGTEAFF	TGTGCCAGCAGTGTCCACAGGCCCGGCGGCACTGAAGCTTTCTTT
TRBV3-1	TRBJ2-7	15	many	NA	CASSQEATRTYEQYF	TGTGCCAGCAGCCAAGAGGCAACCCGAACCTACGAGCAGTACTTC
TRBV28	TRBJ2-5	13	many	TRBD1	CASRTGAQETQYF	TGTGCCAGCAGAACAGGGGCACAAGAGACCCAGTACTTC
TRBV7-2	TRBJ2-6	19	NA	TRBD1	CASSPPLGTAPSGANVLTF	TGTGCCAGCAGCCCCCCCCTAGGGACAGCGCCCTCTGGGGCCAACGTCCTGACTTTC
TRBV10-2	TRBJ1-3	15	few	NA	CASRAPLNSGNTIYF	TGCGCCAGCAGGGCCCCGCTTAACTCTGGAAACACCATATATTTT
TRBV3-1	TRBJ1-6	12	few	TRBD1	CATKQGDSPLHF	TGTGCTACCAAACAGGGGGATTCACCCCTCCACTTT
TRBV29-1	TRBJ1-4	13	many	NA	CSVEGGTDEKLFF	TGCAGCGTTGAAGGAGGGACGGATGAAAAACTGTTTTTT
TRBV28	TRBJ1-2	11	few	NA	CASSFAGGYTF	TGTGCCAGCAGTTTTGCCGGCGGCTACACCTTC
TRBV5-1	TRBJ2-3	15	few	TRBD1	CASSLSGQGSDTQYF	TGCGCCAGCAGCTTGTCGGGACAGGGATCAGATACGCAGTATTTT
TRBV10-2	TRBJ1-5	13	once	NA	CASSVGGNQPQHF	TGCGCCAGCAGTGTGGGAGGAAATCAGCCCCAGCATTTT
TRBV7-6	TRBJ1-6	15	NA	NA	CASSPREGLNSPLHF	TGTGCCAGCAGCCCCCGAGAGGGGCTAAATTCACCCCTCCACTTT
TRBV4-2	TRBJ2-4	13	NA	NA	CASSWDMQNIQYF	TGTGCCAGCAGCTGGGACATGCAAAACATTCAGTACTTC
TRBV6-5	TRBJ1-5	13	many	NA	CASSRQENQPQHF	TGTGCCAGCAGTCGACAGGAGAATCAGCCCCAGCATTTT
TRBV11-2	TRBJ2-1	17	few	TRBD2	CASSLSVTSGYYNEQFF	TGTGCCAGCAGCTTAAGTGTTACTAGCGGGTATTACAATGAGCAGTTCTTC
TRBV20-1	TRBJ1-6	15	many	NA	CSARSLGPYNSPLHF	TGCAGTGCTAGGTCCCTAGGGCCCTATAATTCACCCCTCCACTTT
TRBV19	TRBJ2-7	15	few	NA	CASMPRNGGSYEQYF	TGTGCCAGTATGCCCAGGAATGGGGGGTCCTACGAGCAGTACTTC
TRBV6-2/TRBV6-3	TRBJ2-3	17	many	NA	CASRGKARWSVSDTQYF	TGTGCCAGCAGAGGGAAAGCGCGGTGGTCAGTTTCAGATACGCAGTATTTT
TRBV5-5	TRBJ1-2	16	NA	NA	CASSFHQGLGNYGYTF	TGTGCCAGCAGCTTTCATCAGGGGCTGGGTAACTATGGCTACACCTTC
TRBV5-1	TRBJ1-4	15	NA	TRBD1	CASSTQGATNEKLFF	TGCGCCAGCAGCACACAGGGGGCAACTAATGAAAAACTGTTTTTT
TRBV12-3/TRBV12-4	TRBJ2-2	13	many	NA	CASRPPRPGELFF	TGTGCCAGCAGACCTCCACGCCCCGGGGAGCTGTTTTTT
TRBV6-5	TRBJ2-7	13	few	NA	CASNRGVGYEQYF	TGTGCCAGCAATAGGGGGGTAGGATACGAGCAGTACTTC
TRBV28	TRBJ2-2	13	NA	NA	CASSLGRVGELFF	TGTGCCAGCAGTTTAGGCAGGGTCGGGGAGCTGTTTTTT